A selection of T cell receptor beta chains follows, all from one sample in a study of blood T cell repertoires in COVID-19. TCRdb's table, derived via immunoSEQ multiplex PCR, lists solely in-frame clones and lacks some. The table records more than 250,000 clones, around 85% of them present only once. Sample: peripheral blood. The receptors derive from a woman in her twenties or thirties who had recovered from COVID-19. The CDR3 runs from the conserved cysteine through the conserved F or W. A D gene is named only where the DNA matches it firmly. The size entry is marked missing in some rows and otherwise reads once, few, many or a size class.

abundance	v_gene	d_gene	j_gene	CDR3aa	CDR3nt
NA	TRBV6-5	NA	TRBJ1-3	CASSYGGVAGNTIYF	TGTGCCAGCAGTTACGGAGGGGTTGCTGGAAACACCATATATTTT
NA	TRBV29-1	NA	TRBJ1-2	CSVEERGGGYTF	TGCAGCGTTGAAGAACGGGGTGGTGGCTACACCTTC
NA	TRBV25-1	NA	TRBJ1-4	CASSEYREAREKLFF	TGTGCCAGCAGTGAGTACCGGGAGGCGCGTGAAAAACTGTTTTTT
NA	TRBV3-1/TRBV3-2	NA	TRBJ2-3	CASSQLAGSSNTQYF	TGTGCCAGCAGCCAATTGGCCGGGAGCAGTAATACGCAGTATTTT
NA	TRBV21-1	NA	TRBJ1-3	CASRPEWRDRSGNTIYF	TGTGCCAGCAGACCCGAGTGGAGGGATCGGTCCGGAAACACCATATATTTT
NA	TRBV18	TRBD2	TRBJ2-3	CASSPQALAGGDTDTQYF	TGTGCCAGCTCACCACAAGCATTAGCGGGAGGAGACACAGATACGCAGTATTTT
NA	TRBV6-5	NA	TRBJ1-2	CASSFGVLGRGYTF	TGTGCCAGCAGTTTCGGAGTTTTAGGGAGGGGCTACACCTTC
NA	TRBV5-5	TRBD2	TRBJ2-1	CASSPAGLAGVSGFF	TGTGCCAGCAGCCCGGCGGGACTAGCGGGAGTGTCGGGGTTCTTC
NA	TRBV2	NA	TRBJ2-7	CASSRGAAFGEQYF	TGTGCCAGCAGCCGGGGGGCAGCGTTCGGCGAGCAGTACTTC
NA	TRBV7-2	NA	TRBJ1-5	CASSLRGIGNQPQHF	TGTGCCAGCAGCTTAAGGGGCATCGGGAATCAGCCCCAGCATTTT
NA	TRBV5-1	NA	TRBJ2-3	CASSWGRQGTDTQYF	TGCGCCAGCAGCTGGGGCAGGCAGGGCACAGATACGCAGTATTTT
NA	TRBV5-1	NA	TRBJ2-7	CASSLARQTYEQYF	TGCGCCAGCAGCTTGGCCAGACAGACCTACGAGCAGTACTTC
NA	TRBV10-3	NA	TRBJ1-3	CAISESRGPRGNTIYF	TGTGCCATCAGTGAGTCGAGAGGGCCCAGGGGAAACACCATATATTTT
NA	TRBV5-1	TRBD1	TRBJ2-7	CASSLIRTGPYEQYF	TGCGCCAGCAGCCTTATAAGGACAGGCCCTTACGAGCAGTACTTC
NA	TRBV7-7	NA	TRBJ1-3	CASSLGDNPGNTIYF	TGTGCTAGCAGCTTAGGGGACAACCCTGGAAACACCATATATTTT
NA	TRBV5-1	NA	TRBJ2-3	CASSPQSTDTQYF	TGCGCCAGCAGCCCACAAAGCACAGATACGCAGTATTTT
NA	TRBV7-3	TRBD1	TRBJ1-2	CASSLGQGYGYTF	TGTGCCAGCAGCTTGGGACAGGGTTATGGCTACACCTTC
NA	TRBV24-1	TRBD1	TRBJ1-4	CATSDFRGQGFMLFF	TGTGCCACCAGTGATTTCCGGGGACAGGGGTTCATGCTGTTTTTT
NA	TRBV5-1	NA	TRBJ1-2	CASSGGTASNYGYTF	TGCGCCAGCAGCGGGGGGACGGCTTCTAACTATGGCTACACCTTC
NA	TRBV7-6	NA	TRBJ2-5	CASSFIQQETQYF	TGTGCCAGCAGCTTCATCCAACAAGAGACCCAGTACTTC
NA	TRBV27	TRBD1	TRBJ1-1	CASSLIQGTEAFF	TGTGCCAGCAGTCTAATACAGGGGACTGAAGCTTTCTTT
NA	TRBV6-5	NA	TRBJ2-7	CASRGLVYEQYF	TGTGCCAGCAGGGGGCTGGTCTACGAGCAGTACTTC
NA	TRBV5-1	TRBD1	TRBJ2-2	CASSLAVGTGDTGELFF	TGCGCCAGCAGCTTGGCCGTTGGGACAGGGGACACCGGGGAGCTGTTTTTT
NA	TRBV18	TRBD2	TRBJ2-7	CASSPTSGRDEQYF	TGTGCCAGCTCACCCACTAGCGGGAGAGACGAGCAGTACTTC
once	TRBV30	NA	TRBJ2-2	CAWSARRDGVGELFF	TGTGCCTGGAGTGCTCGGCGAGACGGGGTCGGGGAGCTGTTTTTT
NA	TRBV29-1	NA	TRBJ2-1	CSVLLDSSYNEQFF	TGCAGCGTCCTACTCGACAGCTCCTACAATGAGCAGTTCTTC
NA	TRBV6-1	NA	TRBJ1-5	CASSEAGRGYSNQPQHF	TGTGCCAGCAGTGAAGCAGGCAGGGGTTATAGCAATCAGCCCCAGCATTTT
NA	TRBV2	NA	TRBJ2-2	CASNAAMNTGELFF	TGTGCCAGCAACGCAGCGATGAACACCGGGGAGCTGTTTTTT
NA	TRBV6-2/TRBV6-3	TRBD2	TRBJ2-7	CASSYKGLAYEQYF	TGTGCCAGCAGTTACAAGGGACTAGCCTACGAGCAGTACTTC
NA	TRBV9	NA	TRBJ2-2	CASSPGTLNTGELFF	TGTGCCAGCAGCCCTGGGACTTTGAACACCGGGGAGCTGTTTTTT
NA	TRBV28	TRBD1	TRBJ1-3	CASRETGTGGNTIYF	TGTGCCAGCAGGGAGACCGGGACAGGGGGAAACACCATATATTTT
NA	TRBV2	NA	TRBJ1-4	CASRGRVGSEKLFF	TGTGCCAGCAGGGGCAGGGTCGGGAGTGAAAAACTGTTTTTT
NA	TRBV5-8	TRBD1	TRBJ1-5	CASSHTGGSNQPQHF	TGTGCCAGCAGCCACACAGGGGGAAGCAATCAGCCCCAGCATTTT
NA	TRBV7-2	TRBD2	TRBJ2-1	CASSLTGLAGRNEQFF	TGTGCCAGCAGCTTGACGGGACTAGCGGGAAGGAATGAGCAGTTCTTC
NA	TRBV7-9	NA	TRBJ2-1	CASSLGSASSYNEQFF	TGTGCCAGCAGCTTAGGTTCCGCCAGCTCCTACAATGAGCAGTTCTTC
NA	TRBV5-4	TRBD2	TRBJ2-7	CASSAGTSGYEQYF	TGTGCCAGCAGCGCTGGGACTAGCGGATACGAGCAGTACTTC
NA	TRBV14	NA	TRBJ1-1	CASSQDAGWTEAFF	TGTGCCAGCAGCCAAGACGCAGGGTGGACTGAAGCTTTCTTT
NA	TRBV27	TRBD2	TRBJ2-5	CASSLFPSGSYETQYF	TGTGCCAGCAGTTTATTCCCTAGCGGGAGTTATGAGACCCAGTACTTC
NA	TRBV10-3	NA	TRBJ1-2	CAISAGTEGYTF	TGTGCCATCAGCGCGGGAACGGAAGGCTACACCTTC
NA	TRBV6-5	TRBD2	TRBJ2-7	CASILAGARYEQYF	TGTGCCAGCATCCTAGCGGGGGCCCGCTACGAGCAGTACTTC